This TCR beta chain is drawn from a study of OX40 agonist ivuxolimab in advanced cancers. The study in broad terms: Ivuxolimab was a fully human IgG2 agonistic monoclonal antibody targeting the costimulatory receptor OX40 (CD134). Patients were allowed to have had prior anti-PD-1, anti-PD-L1 or anti-CTLA-4 therapy, and around 43% of the dose-escalation patients had been treated with checkpoint inhibitors. In the dose-escalation cohort, over 65% of patients were male, and the mean age was around 60 years, with a range of roughly 23 to 85. Of the roughly 54 patients in dose escalation, 19 had hepatocellular carcinoma, some 15 had melanoma, 9 had renal cell carcinoma and 9 had head and neck cancer. Three dose-escalation patients achieved partial responses, one with hepatocellular carcinoma and two with cutaneous melanoma. The paper covers the monotherapy dose-escalation part of the phase I ivuxolimab trial, which included N of about 56 patients. Peripheral TCRbeta sequencing was intended to test whether TCR sequence diversity was altered and clonal T-cell expansion was caused by ivuxolimab. Intravenous ivuxolimab was administered to patients every 2 weeks at six dose levels: 0.01, 0.1, 0.3, 1.5, 3 and 10 mg/kg.

The trial excluded patients who had a history of autoimmune disease or who were on systemic immunosuppression. Peripheral blood for TCR sequencing was drawn from every dose cohort at baseline, at cycle 4 day 1 and at cycle 7 day 1. The samples were drawn from a first-in-human, open-label, multicenter phase I dose-escalation trial of ivuxolimab. Adults with locally advanced or metastatic head and neck squamous cell, hepatocellular, melanoma or renal cell carcinoma were enrolled in the trial. Before TCR sequencing, CD4+ and CD8+ T cells were separately sorted from peripheral blood. Genomic DNA was isolated from the sorted cells so that the TCRbeta CDR3 region could be sequenced. TCRbeta CDR3 regions were sequenced using the immunoSEQ Assay. Not all clones reach the TCRdb copy of this immuneACCESS table, which keeps in-frame sequences only. Checked studies attribute under half of the gap to unresolved V genes and leave the rest unexplained. This sample is represented by tens of thousands of clones; about 90% of them were singletons. The ten top clones hold about 5% of the sample.

Relative to germline, V is missing 3 bases and J is missing 1 base, with 8 bases of the junction outside any gene match. Reading the germline V gene gives CDR1 SGHRS and CDR2 YFSETQ. Reading from cysteine to phenylalanine, the CDR3 counts 16 amino acids. Here the CDR3 DNA is all that survives: 48 bases in frame from base 1. The investigation overall reported the following: At doses of 0.1 to 3.0 mg/kg, clonal expansion of both CD4+ and CD8+ blood T cells was observed from baseline to week 6. Partial responders in the 0.1-3.0 mg/kg groups had among the lowest normalized peripheral clonal expansion, especially among CD8+ T cells. Which antigens the clonally expanded peripheral T cells were specific for was not determined. After ivuxolimab, more expanded clones were found on average in CD8+ T cells than in CD4+ T cells. Low levels of normalized T-cell clonal expansion were also seen in some nonresponding patients.

Comment on this clone: Its antigen specificity is not known. Per-base quality was not reported, and no clone a single base away is much larger than it.

The sample in question was CD4+ or CD8+ T cells sorted from blood, obtained in a trial of the OX40 agonist ivuxolimab. This sequence uses TRBV5-1 and TRBJ2-3, and 7 bases in between align with TRBD2. This TCR was sampled from an adult with an advanced solid tumor such as melanoma, head and neck, liver or kidney cancer. The sequenced DNA is TGCGCCAGCAGCTCCACAGCGGGATTGGGCACAGATACGCAGTATTTT. Its protein product is CASSSTAGLGTDTQYF.